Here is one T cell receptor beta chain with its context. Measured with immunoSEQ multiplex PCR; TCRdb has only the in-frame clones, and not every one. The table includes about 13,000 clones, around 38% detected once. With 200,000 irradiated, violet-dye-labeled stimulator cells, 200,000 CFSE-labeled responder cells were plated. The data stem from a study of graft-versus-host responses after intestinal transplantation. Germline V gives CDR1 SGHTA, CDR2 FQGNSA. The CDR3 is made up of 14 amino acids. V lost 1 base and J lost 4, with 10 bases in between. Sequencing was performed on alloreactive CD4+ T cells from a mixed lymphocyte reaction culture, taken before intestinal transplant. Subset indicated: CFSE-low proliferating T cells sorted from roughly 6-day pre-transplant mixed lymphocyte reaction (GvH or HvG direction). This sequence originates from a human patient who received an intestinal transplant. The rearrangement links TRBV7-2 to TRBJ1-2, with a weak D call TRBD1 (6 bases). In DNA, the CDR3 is TGTGCCAGCAGCTTAGATGCAGGGGTCTATGGCTACACCTTC. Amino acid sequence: CASSLDAGVYGYTF. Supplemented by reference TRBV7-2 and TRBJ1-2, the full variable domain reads GAGVSQSPSNKVTEKGKDVELRCDPISGHTALYWYRQSLGQGLEFLIYFQGNSAPDKSGLPSDRFSAERTGGSVSTLTIQRTQQEDSAVYLCASSLDAGVYGYTFGSGTRLTVV.